This TCR beta chain was recovered during a study of blood T cells in healthy people across ages. Study-level findings and limits: More naive CD4+ cells and higher diversity marked long-lived donors relative to aged donors.

A J-beta primer mix and a sample-barcoded 5' primer were used in a second PCR of about 7 to 12 cycles. TCRdb processed the 5' RACE reads anew with MiXCR; each CDR3 protein has one entry. The data hold about 970,000 distinct CDR3 sequences, with roughly 51% observed a single time. This CDR3 region has 12 residues. Germline V lookup: CDR1 SQVTM, CDR2 ANQGSEA. V lost 8 bases and J lost 3; bases outside the gene matches: 5. This clonotype has a count of ten or more. What it binds is not known. The sequence was collected from a woman aged 60-70 years in good health. What was sequenced was blood. The chain couples TRBV29-1 to TRBJ2-7; 9 nucleotides agree with TRBD1. The CDR3 is CSTRDRDYEQYF. The CDR3 DNA is TGCAGCACCCGGGACAGGGACTACGAGCAGTACTTC.